A single T cell receptor (beta chain) is shown here with its context. CD45RO negativity and positive selection for CCR7 defined naive CD8 cells, a population that excluded terminally differentiated effector memory CD45RA+ cells. The sample comes from a study of shared clonotypes between healthy human individuals. Original methodology: ImmunoSEQ only sent back junction sequences with no quality scores, so filtering was done differently. The assay was immunoSEQ multiplex PCR, and TCRdb's table has in-frame clones only and misses some. V and J calls and clone size are given by that table; D and trimming were obtained from the DNA. The sample lists some 2 million clones; roughly 94% were seen once. Germline CDR1 PRHDT, CDR2 FYEKMQ (reference sequence). The length of the CDR3 is 16 residues. The ends lost 0 bases at V and 2 bases at J; junction bases unmatched: 3.

The specimen sequenced was naive CD8+ T cells sorted from blood. This clonotype was obtained from a man in his late teens or twenties in good health. The V and J genes are TRBV13 and TRBJ2-7, with 11 nucleotides matching TRBD2. CDR3 sequence (DNA): TGTGCCAGCAGCTTAGGACTAGCGGGGGCAACCTACGAGCAGTACTTC. Translated, it gives CASSLGLAGATYEQYF. Drawing the rest from reference TRBV13 and TRBJ2-7, the complete variable domain is AAGVIQSPRHLIKEKRETATLKCYPIPRHDTVYWYQQGPGQDPQFLISFYEKMQSDKGSIPDRFSAQQFSDYHSELNMSSLELGDSALYFCASSLGLAGATYEQYFGPGTRLTVT.